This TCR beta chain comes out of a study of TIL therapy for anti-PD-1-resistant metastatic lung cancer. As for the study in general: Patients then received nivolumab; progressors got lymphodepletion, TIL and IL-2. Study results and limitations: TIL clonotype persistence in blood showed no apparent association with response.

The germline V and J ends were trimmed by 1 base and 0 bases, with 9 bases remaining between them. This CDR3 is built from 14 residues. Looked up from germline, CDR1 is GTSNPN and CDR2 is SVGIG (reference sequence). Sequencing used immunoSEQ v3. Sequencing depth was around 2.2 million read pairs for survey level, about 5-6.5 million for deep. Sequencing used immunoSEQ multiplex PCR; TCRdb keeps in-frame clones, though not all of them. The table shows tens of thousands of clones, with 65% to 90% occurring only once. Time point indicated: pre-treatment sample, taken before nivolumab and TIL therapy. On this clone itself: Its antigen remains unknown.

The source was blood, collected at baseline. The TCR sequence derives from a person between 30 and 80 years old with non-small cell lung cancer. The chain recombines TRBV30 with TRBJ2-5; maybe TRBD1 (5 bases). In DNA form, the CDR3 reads TGTGCCTGGAGTGGGACAAATCACCAAGAGACCCAGTACTTC. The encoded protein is CAWSGTNHQETQYF.